Below, 12 T cell receptor beta chains from the same sample are listed, as sequenced in a study of glioma-infiltrating T cells after dendritic cell vaccination (TCRdb year 2016). Library creation used the immunoSEQ multiplex PCR assay. TCRdb re-hosts the immuneACCESS table, in-frame sequences only. Its copies lack some clones; in the studies checked, an unresolved V gene accounts for under half of them, and the cause for the rest is not known. The sample yields about 21,000 clones; less than 85% were counted once. The ten most abundant clones make up about 34% of the sample. The sequenced sample was blood, obtained before dendritic cell vaccination. These receptors came from a human donor with glioblastoma.

Only a few counts were recorded for this clone. The V and J genes are TRBV30 and TRBJ1-4; no reliable D call. This CDR3 has 14 amino acids. The germline V gene has CDR1 GTSNPN and CDR2 SVGIG (reference sequence). DNA of the CDR3: TGTGTCGTGACCCAGGCCAGCCTTAATGAAAAACTGTTTTTT. It encodes CVVTQASLNEKLFF.

This clone has a handful of counts. The rearrangement links TRBV11-2 to TRBJ2-7, with 9 nucleotides matching TRBD1. CDR1 SGHAT and CDR2 FQNNGV come from the germline V gene. V shed 6 bases, J shed 5 bases, and the junction held 11 bases outside the gene matches. This CDR3 spans 15 amino acids. The CDR3 spells CASSSWGRTGDEQYF. The DNA for the CDR3 is TGTGCCAGCAGTTCGTGGGGGAGGACAGGGGACGAGCAGTACTTC.

The CDR3 is CAWSISGRDYNEQFF. In nucleotides, the CDR3 is TGTGCCTGGAGTATCAGCGGGAGGGATTACAATGAGCAGTTCTTC. The V call is TRBV30, the J call TRBJ2-1, with 10 bases aligning to TRBD2. Germline CDR1 and CDR2: GTSNPN and SVGIG (reference sequence). The V segment lost 2 bases and the J segment 4 bases; nucleotides outside the gene matches: 5. The CDR3 covers 15 residues.

As regards this clone: Other DNA sequences from this sample encode an identical CDR3 as well. This chain uses TRBV5-1 with TRBJ1-5, with D tentatively TRBD1 (6 bases). The germline gives CDR1 SGHRS, CDR2 YFSETQ. Trimming pared 0 bases from V and 5 bases from J, leaving 9 bases between. The CDR3 runs to 14 residues. The CDR3 DNA reads TGCGCCAGCAGCTTGGAGGGGGGGGATCAGCCCCAGCATTTT. Translation gives CASSLEGGDQPQHF.

The chain uses TRBV7-8 and TRBJ2-7; 7 bases are shared with TRBD2. Germline trimming cut 1 base from V and 4 bases from J; bases unmatched to any gene: 4. CDR3 size: 14 residues. Germline V gene sequence: CDR1 SGHVS, CDR2 FQNEAQ. The CDR3 coding sequence is TGTGCCAGCAGCTTAGGCGGGAGTCGGTACGAGCAGTACTTC. Translation: CASSLGGSRYEQYF.

The chain uses TRBV7-9 and TRBJ1-5; no clear D gene. This CDR3 has 15 amino acids. Between the trimmed V and J ends, which lost 5 bases and 5 bases, there was a span of 16 bases. Per the germline V gene, CDR1 is SEHNR and CDR2 is FQNEAQ (reference sequence). CDR3 in amino acids: CASSNGSLLHQPQHF. For the CDR3, the DNA is TGTGCCAGCAGCAACGGGAGCTTATTACATCAGCCCCAGCATTTT.

The chain combines TRBV7-2 with TRBJ2-1; TRBD2 matches 8 bases. J gave up 10 bases and V 5 bases, and 19 bases lay outside the gene matches. The CDR3 is 17 residues long. CDR1 and CDR2 from the germline V gene are SGHTA and FQGNSA. In DNA, the CDR3 is TGTGCCAGCAGCATCACCAGGGATTTGGGCGGGAGGCGAGAGCAGTTCTTC. It is translated as CASSITRDLGGRREQFF.

This chain links TRBV6-6 with TRBJ1-2, with D unresolved. Germline V gene data show CDR1 as MNHNY and CDR2 as SVGAGI (reference sequence). V was pared by 7 bases and J by 7 bases, with 19 bases between. This CDR3 contains 14 residues. CDR3 coding DNA: TGTGCCAGCACAAAATCGGGTCTCACGAGTGGCTACACCTTC. Translated, it gives CASTKSGLTSGYTF.

This sequence joins TRBV14 and TRBJ2-7; 9 nucleotides match TRBD2. Germline V lookup: CDR1 SGHDN, CDR2 FVKESK. V lost 8 bases, J lost 3 bases, and 5 bases stayed unmatched. The CDR3 consists of 13 residues. CDR3 loop: CASSVAGVYEQYF. The CDR3 nucleotides are TGTGCCAGCTCTGTAGCGGGAGTCTACGAGCAGTACTTC.

The chain uses TRBV6-4 and TRBJ2-3, with D possibly being TRBD1 (7 bases). CDR3 size: 15 residues. V was clipped by 4 bases and J by 4 bases, with 15 bases between them. CDR1 MRHNA and CDR2 SNTAGT come from the germline V gene. The DNA for the CDR3 is TGTGCCAGCAGTGCATTGCCAGGGGGGCCAGATACGCAGTATTTT. Its translation is CASSALPGGPDTQYF.

The V gene is TRBV29-1, the J gene TRBJ1-2, with 9 bases that match TRBD1. The CDR3 runs to 12 residues. The germline gives CDR1 SQVTM, CDR2 ANQGSEA. Trimming removed 6 bases from V and 2 bases from J; junction bases left unmatched: 1. In DNA, the CDR3 is TGCAGCGTCGGGACAGGGAACTATGGCTACACCTTC. As protein: CSVGTGNYGYTF.

The chain carries TRBV6-4 and TRBJ2-3, with a weak D call TRBD1 (5 bases). This CDR3 spans 15 amino acids. The V and J ends lost 0 bases and 4 bases respectively, with 11 bases between them. Germline CDR1 MRHNA, CDR2 SNTAGT. The CDR3 coding sequence is TGTGCCAGCAGTGACTCAAGACAGCCTTCAGATACGCAGTATTTT. Amino acids: CASSDSRQPSDTQYF.